The source of this T cell receptor (beta chain) is a study of blood T cell repertoires in COVID-19. V trimming: 4 bases; J trimming: 3 bases; junction bases outside the gene matches: 12. The germline gives CDR1 SGHNT, CDR2 YYREEE (reference sequence). This CDR3 region has 16 residues. Libraries were prepared by immunoSEQ multiplex PCR; TCRdb keeps only in-frame clonotypes and omits some of them. The sample contains 270,000 or so clones, around 89% of which appear only once. The receptor was derived from a woman aged 40 to 50 with acute COVID-19. The sample taken for sequencing was PBMCs or T cells enriched from blood (not recorded which). This chain links TRBV5-4 with TRBJ2-7; 8 bases align to TRBD1. The DNA for the CDR3 is TGTGCCAGCAGCCCAGGGGAAACAGGGGGTGTCTACGAGCAGTACTTC. Its protein product is CASSPGETGGVYEQYF.